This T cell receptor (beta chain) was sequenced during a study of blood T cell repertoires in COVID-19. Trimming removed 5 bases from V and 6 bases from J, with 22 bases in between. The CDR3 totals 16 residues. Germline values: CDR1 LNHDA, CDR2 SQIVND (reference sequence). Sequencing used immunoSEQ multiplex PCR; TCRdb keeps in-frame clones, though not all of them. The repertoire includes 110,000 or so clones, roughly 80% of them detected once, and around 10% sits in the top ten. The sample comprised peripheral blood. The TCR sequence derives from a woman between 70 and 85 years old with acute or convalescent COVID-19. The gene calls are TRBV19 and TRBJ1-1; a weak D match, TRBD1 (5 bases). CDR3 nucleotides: TGTGCCAGTAGTGGGTCATGGGGGGGACTGACCGCTGAAGCTTTCTTT. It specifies CASSGSWGGLTAEAFF.